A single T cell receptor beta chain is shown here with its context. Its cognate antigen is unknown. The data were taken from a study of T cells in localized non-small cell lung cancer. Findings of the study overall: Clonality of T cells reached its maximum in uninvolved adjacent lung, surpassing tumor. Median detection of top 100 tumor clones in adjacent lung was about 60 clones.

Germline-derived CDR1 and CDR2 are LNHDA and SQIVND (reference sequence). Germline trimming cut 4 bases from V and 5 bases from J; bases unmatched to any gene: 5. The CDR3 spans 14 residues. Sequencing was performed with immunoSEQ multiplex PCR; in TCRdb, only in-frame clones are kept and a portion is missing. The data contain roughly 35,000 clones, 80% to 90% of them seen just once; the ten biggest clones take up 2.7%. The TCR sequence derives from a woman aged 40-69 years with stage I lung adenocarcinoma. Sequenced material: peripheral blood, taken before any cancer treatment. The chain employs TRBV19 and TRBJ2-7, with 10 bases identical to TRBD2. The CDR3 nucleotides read TGTGCCAGTAGTAGCCTAGCGGGAGTGAACGAGCAGTACTTC. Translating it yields CASSSLAGVNEQYF.